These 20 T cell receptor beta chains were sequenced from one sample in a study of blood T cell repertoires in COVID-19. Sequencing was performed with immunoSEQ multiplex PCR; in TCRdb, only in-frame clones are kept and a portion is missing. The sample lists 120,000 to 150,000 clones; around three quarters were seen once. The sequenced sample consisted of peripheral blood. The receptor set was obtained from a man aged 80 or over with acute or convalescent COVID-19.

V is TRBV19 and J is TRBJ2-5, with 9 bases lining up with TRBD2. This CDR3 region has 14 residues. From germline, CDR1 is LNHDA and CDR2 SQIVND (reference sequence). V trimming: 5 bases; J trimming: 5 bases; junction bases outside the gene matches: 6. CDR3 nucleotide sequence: TGTGCCAGTAGTGCTAGCGGGGTTTGGGAGACCCAGTACTTC. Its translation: CASSASGVWETQYF.

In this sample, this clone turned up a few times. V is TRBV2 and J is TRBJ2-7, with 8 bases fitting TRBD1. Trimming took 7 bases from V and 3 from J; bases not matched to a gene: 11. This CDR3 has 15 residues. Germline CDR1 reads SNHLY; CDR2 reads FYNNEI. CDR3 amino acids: CASKLGPGQDYEQYF. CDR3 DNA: TGTGCCAGCAAGCTCGGTCCGGGACAGGACTACGAGCAGTACTTC.

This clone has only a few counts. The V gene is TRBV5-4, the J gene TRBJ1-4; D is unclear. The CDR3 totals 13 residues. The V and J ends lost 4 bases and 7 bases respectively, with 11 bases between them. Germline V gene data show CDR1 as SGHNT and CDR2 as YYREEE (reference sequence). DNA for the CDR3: TGTGCCAGCAGCCAAGGTTCGGGTGAAAAACTGTTTTTT. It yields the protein CASSQGSGEKLFF.

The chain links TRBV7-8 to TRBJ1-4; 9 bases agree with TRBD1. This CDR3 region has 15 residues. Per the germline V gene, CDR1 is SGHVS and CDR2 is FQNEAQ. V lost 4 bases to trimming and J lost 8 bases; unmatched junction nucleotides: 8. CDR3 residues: CASSSSGTGWEKLFF. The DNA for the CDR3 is TGTGCCAGCAGCTCCTCCGGGACAGGGTGGGAAAAACTGTTTTTT.

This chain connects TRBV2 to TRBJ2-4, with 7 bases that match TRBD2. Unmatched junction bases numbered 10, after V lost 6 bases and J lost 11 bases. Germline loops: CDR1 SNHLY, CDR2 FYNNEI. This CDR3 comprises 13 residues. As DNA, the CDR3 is TGTGCCAGCAGGAGCGGGGCCCTAGGCTTTCAGTACTTC. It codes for CASRSGALGFQYF.

The CDR3 DNA sequence: TGTGCCAGTAGTATAGTGCCGGGCTGGGAGTACGAGCAGTACTTC. Encoded protein: CASSIVPGWEYEQYF. This sequence joins TRBV19 and TRBJ2-7; possible D gene TRBD2, 5 bases. CDR1 and CDR2 from the germline V gene are LNHDA and SQIVND (reference sequence). Trimming took 1 base from V and 4 from J, leaving 14 bases between them. This CDR3 is built from 15 residues.

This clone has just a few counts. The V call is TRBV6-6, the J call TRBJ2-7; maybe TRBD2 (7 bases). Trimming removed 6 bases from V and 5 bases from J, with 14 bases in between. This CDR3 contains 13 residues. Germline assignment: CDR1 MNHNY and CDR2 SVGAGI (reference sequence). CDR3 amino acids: CASSLGGPNEQYF. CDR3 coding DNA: TGTGCCAGCAGCCTGGGGGGGCCGAACGAGCAGTACTTC.

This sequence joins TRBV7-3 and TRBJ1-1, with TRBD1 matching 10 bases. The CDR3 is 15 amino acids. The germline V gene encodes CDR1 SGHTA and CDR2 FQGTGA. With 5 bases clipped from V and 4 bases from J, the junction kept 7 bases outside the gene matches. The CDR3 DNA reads TGTGCCAGCAGCCGGACAGGGGGACGGAGCACTGAAGCTTTCTTT. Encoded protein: CASSRTGGRSTEAFF.

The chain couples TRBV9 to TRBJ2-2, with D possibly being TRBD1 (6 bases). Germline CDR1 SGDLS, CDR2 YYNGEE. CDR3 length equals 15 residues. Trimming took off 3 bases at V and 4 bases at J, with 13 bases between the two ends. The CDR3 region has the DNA TGTGCCAGCAGCGAGTTTGGACAGCTCACCGGGGAGCTGTTTTTT. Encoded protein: CASSEFGQLTGELFF.

The CDR3 spells CASSEAAANSPLHF. CDR3 coding DNA: TGTGCCAGCAGTGAGGCCGCTGCAAATTCACCCCTCCACTTT. V gene TRBV2 combines with J gene TRBJ1-6; D unclear. CDR3 length: 14 amino acids. V lost 3 bases, J lost 7 bases, and 10 bases lay in between. Germline assignment: CDR1 SNHLY and CDR2 FYNNEI. Variable domain in full (rest from reference TRBV2 and TRBJ1-6): EPEVTQTPSHQVTQMGQEVILRCVPISNHLYFYWYRQILGQKVEFLVSFYNNEISEKSEIFDDQFSVERPDGSNFTLKIRSTKLEDSAMYFCASSEAAANSPLHFGNGTRLTVT.

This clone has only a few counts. The CDR3 bases are TGTGCCAGCAGCGAGACAGTAGGTGGCTACACCTTC. This encodes CASSETVGGYTF. The chain joins TRBV7-8 to TRBJ1-2; D possibly corresponds to TRBD1 (5 bases). The CDR3 loop spans 12 amino acids. Trimming left V 5 bases short and J 7 bases short, with 11 bases between. From germline, CDR1 is SGHVS and CDR2 FQNEAQ. Complete variable domain (other parts from reference TRBV7-8 and TRBJ1-2): GAGVSQSPRYKVAKRGQDVALRCDPISGHVSLFWYQQALGQGPEFLTYFQNEAQLDKSGLPSDRFFAERPEGSVSTLKIQRTQQEDSAVYLCASSETVGGYTFGSGTRLTVV.

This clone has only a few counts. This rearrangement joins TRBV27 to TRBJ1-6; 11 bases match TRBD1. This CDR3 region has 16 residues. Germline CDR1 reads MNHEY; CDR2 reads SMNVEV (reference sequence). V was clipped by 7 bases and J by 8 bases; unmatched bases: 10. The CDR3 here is CASTQGGTGGYSPLHF. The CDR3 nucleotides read TGTGCCAGCACCCAAGGGGGGACAGGGGGGTATTCACCCCTCCACTTT.

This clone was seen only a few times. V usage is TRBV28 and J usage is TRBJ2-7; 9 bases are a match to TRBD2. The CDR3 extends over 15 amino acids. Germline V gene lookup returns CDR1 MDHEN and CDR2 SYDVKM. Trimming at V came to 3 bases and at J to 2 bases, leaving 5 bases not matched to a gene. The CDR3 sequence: CASSLLSGGTYEQYF. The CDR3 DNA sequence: TGTGCCAGCAGTTTGCTTAGCGGGGGAACCTACGAGCAGTACTTC.

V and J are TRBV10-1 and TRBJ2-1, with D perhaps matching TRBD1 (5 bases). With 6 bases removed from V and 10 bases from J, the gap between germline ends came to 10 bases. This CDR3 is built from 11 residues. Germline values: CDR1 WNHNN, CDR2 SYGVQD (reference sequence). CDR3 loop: CASSEGVEQFF. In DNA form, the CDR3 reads TGCGCCAGCAGCGAAGGGGTCGAGCAGTTCTTC.

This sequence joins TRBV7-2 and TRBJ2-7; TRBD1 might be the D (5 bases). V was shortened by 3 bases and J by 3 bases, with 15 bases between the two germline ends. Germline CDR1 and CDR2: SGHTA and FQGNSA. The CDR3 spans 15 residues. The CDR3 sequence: CASSFVVGRIYEQYF. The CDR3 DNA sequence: TGTGCCAGCAGCTTTGTTGTGGGGCGCATCTACGAGCAGTACTTC.

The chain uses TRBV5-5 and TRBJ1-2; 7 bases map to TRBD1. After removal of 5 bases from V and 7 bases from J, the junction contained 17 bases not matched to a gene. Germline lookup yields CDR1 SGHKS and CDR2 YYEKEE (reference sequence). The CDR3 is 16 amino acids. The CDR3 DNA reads TGTGCCAGCAGAGAGGCTCCGGGACAGCGAAGTGCTGGCTACACCTTC. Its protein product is CASREAPGQRSAGYTF.

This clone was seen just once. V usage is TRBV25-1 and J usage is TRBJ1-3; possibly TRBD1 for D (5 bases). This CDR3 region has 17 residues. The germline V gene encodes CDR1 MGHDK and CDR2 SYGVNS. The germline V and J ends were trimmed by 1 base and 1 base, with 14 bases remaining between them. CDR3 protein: CASSEWPGITSGNTIYF. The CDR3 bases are TGTGCCAGCAGTGAATGGCCAGGGATAACTTCTGGAAACACCATATATTTT. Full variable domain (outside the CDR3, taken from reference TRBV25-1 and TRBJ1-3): EADIYQTPRYLVIGTGKKITLECSQTMGHDKMYWYQQDPGMELHLIHYSYGVNSTEKGDLSSESTVSRIRTEHFPLTLESARPSHTSQYLCASSEWPGITSGNTIYFGEGSWLTVV.

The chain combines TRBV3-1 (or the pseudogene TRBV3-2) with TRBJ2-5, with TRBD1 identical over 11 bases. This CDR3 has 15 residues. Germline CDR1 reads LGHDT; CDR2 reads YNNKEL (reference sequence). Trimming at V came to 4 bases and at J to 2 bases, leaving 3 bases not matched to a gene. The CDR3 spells CASSPWDRGQETQYF. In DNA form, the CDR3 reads TGTGCCAGCAGCCCCTGGGACAGGGGGCAAGAGACCCAGTACTTC.

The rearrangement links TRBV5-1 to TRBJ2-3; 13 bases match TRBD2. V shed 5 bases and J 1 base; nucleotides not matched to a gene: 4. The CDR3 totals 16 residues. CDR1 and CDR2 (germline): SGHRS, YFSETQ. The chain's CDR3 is CASSTSGGAGTDTQYF. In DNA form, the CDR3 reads TGCGCCAGCAGTACTAGCGGGGGGGCCGGCACAGATACGCAGTATTTT.

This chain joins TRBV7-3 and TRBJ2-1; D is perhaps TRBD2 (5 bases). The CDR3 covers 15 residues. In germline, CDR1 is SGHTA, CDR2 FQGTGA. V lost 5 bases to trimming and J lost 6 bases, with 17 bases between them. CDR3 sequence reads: CASSPGVVGLNEQFF. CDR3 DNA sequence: TGTGCCAGCAGCCCCGGGGTAGTTGGTCTCAATGAGCAGTTCTTC.